This T cell receptor beta chain was recorded in a study of shared clonotypes between healthy human individuals. A deep-level run was used for the assay. Per the original data handling: Junction-only immunoSEQ sequences carried no quality scores, so filtering differed. Assay: immunoSEQ multiplex PCR; the TCRdb copy retains only in-frame clones and omits some. V, J and clone size reflect that table, while D and trimming were determined from the DNA. Among approximately 1,000,000 clones listed, around three quarters were seen once. Findings and limits, study-wide: Researchers sampled blood only, noting tissue repertoires likely differ. Naive subsets, compared against memory subsets, generally had larger estimated richness values.

V lost 4 bases, J lost 2 bases, and 5 bases stayed unmatched. Germline V gene data show CDR1 as SGDLS and CDR2 as YYNGEE. This CDR3 region has 16 residues. Comments on this clone: Its target is not known.

The V call is TRBV9, the J call TRBJ1-3; 11 bases fit TRBD1. This receptor was obtained from a man aged 18 to 29 in good health. Some clones in this sample may be carry-over from other donors' samples. Input material: memory CD4+ T cells from PBMCs. The subset denotes: CD45RA-negative fraction. CDR3 in DNA: TGTGCCAGCAGCCCGATGGGACAGGGGGCTGGAAACACCATATATTTT. Amino acid sequence: CASSPMGQGAGNTIYF.